The entry that follows covers one TCR beta chain sequence. Its matching antigen is unknown. A junction end diverges from the germline sequence, so it may reflect a read error. The CDR3 has 18 residues. Germline V gives CDR1 SNHLY, CDR2 FYNNEI. This specimen comes from a study of T cells in Graves' hyperthyroidism and ophthalmopathy. General study findings and limits: Blood held most thyroid clonotypes expanded above 0.001 frequency.

Template material for amplifying TCR beta CDR3 regions consisted of RNA transcripts. The TCR CDR3 first-round RT-PCR relied on the HTBI primer set. Via MiXCR, TCRdb re-called the multiplex PCR reads, giving one row per CDR3 protein. The sample consists of approximately 520,000 distinct CDR3 sequences, around 24% of them appearing once. The study included ophthalmopathy patients with Clinical Activity Score at least 3, NOSPECS grade at least 4 and duration under 3 months. Diagnostic decisions used clinical symptoms, serum thyroxine and TRAb, thyroid ultrasound and orbital computed tomography. PBMCs were collected from a roughly 10 ml volume of fresh peripheral blood.

This TCR came from a woman aged 25 to 45 with Graves' ophthalmopathy. This chain uses TRBV2 with TRBJ2-4, with 14 bases matching TRBD2. Sequencing used blood. The CDR3: CASSGGLAGGLAKNIKYF. For the CDR3, the DNA is TGTGCCAGCAGTGGTGGACTAGCGGGGGGCCTAGCCAAAAACATTAAGTACTTC.